This T cell receptor beta chain stems from a study of T cells after posttransplantation cyclophosphamide. Profiled with immunoSEQ multiplex PCR; TCRdb holds only in-frame clones, not every one. Altogether about 40,000 clones were found in the sample, and no singletons occur. The length of the CDR3 is 12 residues. Trimming pared 7 bases from V and 7 bases from J, leaving 11 bases between. Germline CDR1 and CDR2: SNHLY and FYNNEI. In this sample, this clone turned up many times. The chain links TRBV2 to TRBJ2-4, with D perhaps TRBD2 (6 bases). Sequencing was carried out using PBMCs. The origin of this receptor is a woman between 45 and 60 years old in good health and a related stem cell transplant donor. The CDR3 coding sequence is TGTGCCAGCAAGGCAGGAGGGAACATTCAGTACTTC. Amino acid sequence: CASKAGGNIQYF.